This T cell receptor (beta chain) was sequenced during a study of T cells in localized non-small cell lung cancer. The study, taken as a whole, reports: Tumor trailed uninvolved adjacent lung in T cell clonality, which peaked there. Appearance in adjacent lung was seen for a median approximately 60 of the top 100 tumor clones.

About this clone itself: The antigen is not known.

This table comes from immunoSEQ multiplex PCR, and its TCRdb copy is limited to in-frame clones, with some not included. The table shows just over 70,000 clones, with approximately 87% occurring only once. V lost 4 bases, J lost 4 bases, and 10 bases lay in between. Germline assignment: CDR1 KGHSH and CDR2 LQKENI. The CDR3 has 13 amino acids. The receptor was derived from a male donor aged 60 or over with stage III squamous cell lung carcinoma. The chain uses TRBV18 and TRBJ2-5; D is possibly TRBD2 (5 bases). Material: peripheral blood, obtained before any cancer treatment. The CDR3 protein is CASSRGSGETQYF. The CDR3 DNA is TGTGCCAGCTCACGAGGGAGCGGAGAGACCCAGTACTTC.